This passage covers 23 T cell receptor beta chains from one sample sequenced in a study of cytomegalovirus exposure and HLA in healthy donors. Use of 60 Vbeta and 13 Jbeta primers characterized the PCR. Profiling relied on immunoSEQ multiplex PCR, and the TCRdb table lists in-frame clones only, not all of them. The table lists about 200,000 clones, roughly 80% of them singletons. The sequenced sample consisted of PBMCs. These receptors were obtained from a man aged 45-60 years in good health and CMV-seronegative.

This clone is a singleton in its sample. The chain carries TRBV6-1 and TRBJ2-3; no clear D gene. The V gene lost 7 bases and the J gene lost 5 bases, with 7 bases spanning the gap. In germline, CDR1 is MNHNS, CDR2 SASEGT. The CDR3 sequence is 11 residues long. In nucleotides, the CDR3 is TGTGCCAGCACTACCGTAGATACGCAGTATTTT. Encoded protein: CASTTVDTQYF.

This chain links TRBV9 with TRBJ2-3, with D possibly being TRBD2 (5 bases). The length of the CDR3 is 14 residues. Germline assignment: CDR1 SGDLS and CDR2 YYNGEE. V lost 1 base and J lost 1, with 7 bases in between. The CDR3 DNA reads TGTGCCAGCAGCGTAAACGGGGGCACAGATACGCAGTATTTT. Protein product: CASSVNGGTDTQYF.

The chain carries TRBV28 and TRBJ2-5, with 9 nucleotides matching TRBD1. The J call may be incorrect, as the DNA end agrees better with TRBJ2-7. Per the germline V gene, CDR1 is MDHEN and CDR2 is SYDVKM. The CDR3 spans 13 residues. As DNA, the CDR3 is TGTGCCAGCAAACAGGGGGCGGGCTACGAGCAGTACTTC. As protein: CASKQGAGYEQYF.

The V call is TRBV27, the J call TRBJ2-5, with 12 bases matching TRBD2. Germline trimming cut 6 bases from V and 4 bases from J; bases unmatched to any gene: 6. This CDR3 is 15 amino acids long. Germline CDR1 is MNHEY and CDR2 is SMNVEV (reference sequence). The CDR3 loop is CASSPRTSGIETQYF. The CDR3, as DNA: TGTGCCAGCAGCCCCCGGACTAGCGGGATAGAGACCCAGTACTTC.

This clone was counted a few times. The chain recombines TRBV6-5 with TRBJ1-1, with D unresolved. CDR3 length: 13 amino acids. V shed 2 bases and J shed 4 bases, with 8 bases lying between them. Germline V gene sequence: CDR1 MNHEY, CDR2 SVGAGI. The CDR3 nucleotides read TGTGCCAGCAGTTACGGAGGGAGCACTGAAGCTTTCTTT. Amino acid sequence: CASSYGGSTEAFF.

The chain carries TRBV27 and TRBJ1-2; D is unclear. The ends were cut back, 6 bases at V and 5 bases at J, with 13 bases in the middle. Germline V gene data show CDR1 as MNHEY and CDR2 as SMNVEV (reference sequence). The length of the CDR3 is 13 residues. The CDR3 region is CASRNRHRYGYTF. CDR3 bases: TGTGCCAGCAGAAACCGACACCGATATGGCTACACCTTC.

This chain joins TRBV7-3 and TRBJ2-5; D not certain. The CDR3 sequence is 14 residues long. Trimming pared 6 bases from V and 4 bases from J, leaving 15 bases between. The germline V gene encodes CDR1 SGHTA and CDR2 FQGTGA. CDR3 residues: CASSPLAVGETQYF. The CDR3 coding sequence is TGTGCCAGCAGTCCGCTGGCTGTTGGAGAGACCCAGTACTTC.

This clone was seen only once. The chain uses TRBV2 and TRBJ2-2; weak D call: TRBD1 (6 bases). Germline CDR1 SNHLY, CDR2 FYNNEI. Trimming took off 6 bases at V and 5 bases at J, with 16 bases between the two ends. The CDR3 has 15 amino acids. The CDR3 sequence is CASRYRDTGTGELFF. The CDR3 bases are TGTGCCAGCAGGTACCGGGACACAGGGACCGGGGAGCTGTTTTTT.

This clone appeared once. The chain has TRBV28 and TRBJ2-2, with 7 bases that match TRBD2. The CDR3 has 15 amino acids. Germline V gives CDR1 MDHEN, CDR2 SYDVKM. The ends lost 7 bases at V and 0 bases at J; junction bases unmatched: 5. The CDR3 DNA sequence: TGTGCCAGCACCGGGGACTACCCGAACACCGGGGAGCTGTTTTTT. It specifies CASTGDYPNTGELFF. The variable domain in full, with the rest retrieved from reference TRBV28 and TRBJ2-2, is DVKVTQSSRYLVKRTGEKVFLECVQDMDHENMFWYRQDPGLGLRLIYFSYDVKMKEKGDIPEGYSVSREKKERFSLILESASTNQTSMYLCASTGDYPNTGELFFGEGSRLTVL.

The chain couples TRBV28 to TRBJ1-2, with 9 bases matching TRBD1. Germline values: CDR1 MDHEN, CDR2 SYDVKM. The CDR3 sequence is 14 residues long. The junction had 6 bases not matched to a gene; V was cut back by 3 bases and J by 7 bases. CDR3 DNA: TGTGCCAGCAGTTTCAACAGGGGGCGAGTTGGCTACACCTTC. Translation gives CASSFNRGRVGYTF.

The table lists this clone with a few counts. The CDR3 coding sequence is TGTGCCAGCACTCGACAGGATGGCAAAAACATTCAGTACTTC. Its translation: CASTRQDGKNIQYF. This sequence joins TRBV2 and TRBJ2-4; tentatively, D is TRBD1 (6 bases). The CDR3 consists of 14 residues. CDR1 SNHLY and CDR2 FYNNEI come from the germline V gene. With 7 bases removed from V and 3 bases from J, the gap between germline ends came to 13 bases.

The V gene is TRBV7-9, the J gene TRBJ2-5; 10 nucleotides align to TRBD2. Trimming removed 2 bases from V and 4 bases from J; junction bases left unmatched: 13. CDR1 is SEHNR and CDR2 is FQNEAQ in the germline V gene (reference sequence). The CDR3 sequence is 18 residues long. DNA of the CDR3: TGTGCCAGCAGCTTATGGTCGGATCCTAGCGGGAGTGGAGAGACCCAGTACTTC. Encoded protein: CASSLWSDPSGSGETQYF.

CDR3 coding DNA: TGTGCCAGCAGTGACCCGGACAGGGCCTATGGCTACACCTTC. Encoded protein: CASSDPDRAYGYTF. The chain employs TRBV6-4 and TRBJ1-2; TRBD1 agrees at 8 bases. Trimming cost V 2 bases and J 4 bases; bases outside gene matches: 3. Germline loops: CDR1 MRHNA, CDR2 SNTAGT. The CDR3 runs 14 residues.

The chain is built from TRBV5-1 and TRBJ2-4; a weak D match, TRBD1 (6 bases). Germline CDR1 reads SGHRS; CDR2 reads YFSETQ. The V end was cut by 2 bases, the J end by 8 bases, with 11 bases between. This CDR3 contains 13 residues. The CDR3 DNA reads TGCGCCAGCAGCTTTTCGAAGGGGGACATTCAGTACTTC. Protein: CASSFSKGDIQYF. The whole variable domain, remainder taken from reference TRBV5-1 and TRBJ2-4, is KAGVTQTPRYLIKTRGQQVTLSCSPISGHRSVSWYQQTPGQGLQFLFEYFSETQRNKGNFPGRFSGRQFSNSRSEMNVSTLELGDSALYLCASSFSKGDIQYFGAGTRLSVL.

The CDR3 sequence is CASSFLGQGGRERFTGELFF. CDR3 nucleotide sequence: TGTGCCAGCAGTTTCCTTGGACAGGGTGGGCGGGAGCGTTTCACCGGGGAGCTGTTTTTT. The V and J genes are TRBV28 and TRBJ2-2; a weak D match, TRBD1 (8 bases). The CDR3 runs 20 residues. Germline loops: CDR1 MDHEN, CDR2 SYDVKM. V lost 3 bases to trimming and J lost 4 bases, with 27 bases between them.

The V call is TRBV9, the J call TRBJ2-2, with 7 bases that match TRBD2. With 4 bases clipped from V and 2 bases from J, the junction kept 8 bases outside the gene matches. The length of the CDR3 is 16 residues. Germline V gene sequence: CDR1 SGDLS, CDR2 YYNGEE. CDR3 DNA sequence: TGTGCCAGCAGCCTCTCAAGCGGGGCAAACACCGGGGAGCTGTTTTTT. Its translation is CASSLSSGANTGELFF. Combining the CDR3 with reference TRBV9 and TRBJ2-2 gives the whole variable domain DSGVTQTPKHLITATGQRVTLRCSPRSGDLSVYWYQQSLDQGLQFLIQYYNGEERAKGNILERFSAQQFPDLHSELNLSSLELGDSALYFCASSLSSGANTGELFFGEGSRLTVL.

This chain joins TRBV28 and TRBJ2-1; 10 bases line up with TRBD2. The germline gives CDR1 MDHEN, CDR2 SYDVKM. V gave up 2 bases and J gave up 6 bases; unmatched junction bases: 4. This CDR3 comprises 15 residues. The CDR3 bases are TGTGCCAGCAGTTTAGCGGCTAGCGGGGGCAATGAGCAGTTCTTC. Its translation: CASSLAASGGNEQFF.

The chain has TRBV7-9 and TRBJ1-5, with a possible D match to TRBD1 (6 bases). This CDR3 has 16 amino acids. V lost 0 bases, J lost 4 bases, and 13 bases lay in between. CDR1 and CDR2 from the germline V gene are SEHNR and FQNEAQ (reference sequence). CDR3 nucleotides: TGTGCCAGCAGCTTAGCAGGGCAGGGGCGAAATCAGCCCCAGCATTTT. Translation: CASSLAGQGRNQPQHF.

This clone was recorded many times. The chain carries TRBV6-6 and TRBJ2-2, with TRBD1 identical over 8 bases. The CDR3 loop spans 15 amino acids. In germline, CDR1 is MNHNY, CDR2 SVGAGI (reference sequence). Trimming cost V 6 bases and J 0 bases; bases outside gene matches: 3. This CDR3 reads CASRTGVPNTGELFF. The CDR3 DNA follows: TGTGCCAGCAGGACAGGGGTCCCGAACACCGGGGAGCTGTTTTTT.

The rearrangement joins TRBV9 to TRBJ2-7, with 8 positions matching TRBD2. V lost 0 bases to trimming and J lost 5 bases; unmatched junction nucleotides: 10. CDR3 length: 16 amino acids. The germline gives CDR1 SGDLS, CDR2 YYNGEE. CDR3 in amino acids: CASSVEAGALMNEQYF. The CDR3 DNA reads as TGTGCCAGCAGCGTAGAAGCGGGAGCCCTCATGAACGAGCAGTACTTC.

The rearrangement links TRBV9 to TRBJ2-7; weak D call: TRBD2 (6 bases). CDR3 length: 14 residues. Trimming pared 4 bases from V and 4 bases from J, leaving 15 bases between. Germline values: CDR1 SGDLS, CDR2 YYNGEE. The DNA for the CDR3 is TGTGCCAGCAGCTCCTCTCTCAGCGGGTACGAGCAGTACTTC. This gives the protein CASSSSLSGYEQYF. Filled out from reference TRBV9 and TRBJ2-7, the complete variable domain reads DSGVTQTPKHLITATGQRVTLRCSPRSGDLSVYWYQQSLDQGLQFLIQYYNGEERAKGNILERFSAQQFPDLHSELNLSSLELGDSALYFCASSSSLSGYEQYFGPGTRLTVT.

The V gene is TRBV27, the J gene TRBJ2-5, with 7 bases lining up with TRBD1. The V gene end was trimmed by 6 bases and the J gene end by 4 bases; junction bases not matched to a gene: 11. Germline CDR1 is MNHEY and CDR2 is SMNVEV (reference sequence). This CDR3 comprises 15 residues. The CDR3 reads CASRPSTGLGETQYF. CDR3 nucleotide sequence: TGTGCCAGCAGACCCTCGACAGGGTTGGGAGAGACCCAGTACTTC.

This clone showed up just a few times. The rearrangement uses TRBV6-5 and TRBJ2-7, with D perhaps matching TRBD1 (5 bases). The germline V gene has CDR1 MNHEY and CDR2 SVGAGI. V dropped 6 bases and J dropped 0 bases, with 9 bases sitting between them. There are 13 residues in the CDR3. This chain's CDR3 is CASRTGSSYEQYF. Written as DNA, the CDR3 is TGTGCCAGCAGAACAGGTAGCTCCTACGAGCAGTACTTC.